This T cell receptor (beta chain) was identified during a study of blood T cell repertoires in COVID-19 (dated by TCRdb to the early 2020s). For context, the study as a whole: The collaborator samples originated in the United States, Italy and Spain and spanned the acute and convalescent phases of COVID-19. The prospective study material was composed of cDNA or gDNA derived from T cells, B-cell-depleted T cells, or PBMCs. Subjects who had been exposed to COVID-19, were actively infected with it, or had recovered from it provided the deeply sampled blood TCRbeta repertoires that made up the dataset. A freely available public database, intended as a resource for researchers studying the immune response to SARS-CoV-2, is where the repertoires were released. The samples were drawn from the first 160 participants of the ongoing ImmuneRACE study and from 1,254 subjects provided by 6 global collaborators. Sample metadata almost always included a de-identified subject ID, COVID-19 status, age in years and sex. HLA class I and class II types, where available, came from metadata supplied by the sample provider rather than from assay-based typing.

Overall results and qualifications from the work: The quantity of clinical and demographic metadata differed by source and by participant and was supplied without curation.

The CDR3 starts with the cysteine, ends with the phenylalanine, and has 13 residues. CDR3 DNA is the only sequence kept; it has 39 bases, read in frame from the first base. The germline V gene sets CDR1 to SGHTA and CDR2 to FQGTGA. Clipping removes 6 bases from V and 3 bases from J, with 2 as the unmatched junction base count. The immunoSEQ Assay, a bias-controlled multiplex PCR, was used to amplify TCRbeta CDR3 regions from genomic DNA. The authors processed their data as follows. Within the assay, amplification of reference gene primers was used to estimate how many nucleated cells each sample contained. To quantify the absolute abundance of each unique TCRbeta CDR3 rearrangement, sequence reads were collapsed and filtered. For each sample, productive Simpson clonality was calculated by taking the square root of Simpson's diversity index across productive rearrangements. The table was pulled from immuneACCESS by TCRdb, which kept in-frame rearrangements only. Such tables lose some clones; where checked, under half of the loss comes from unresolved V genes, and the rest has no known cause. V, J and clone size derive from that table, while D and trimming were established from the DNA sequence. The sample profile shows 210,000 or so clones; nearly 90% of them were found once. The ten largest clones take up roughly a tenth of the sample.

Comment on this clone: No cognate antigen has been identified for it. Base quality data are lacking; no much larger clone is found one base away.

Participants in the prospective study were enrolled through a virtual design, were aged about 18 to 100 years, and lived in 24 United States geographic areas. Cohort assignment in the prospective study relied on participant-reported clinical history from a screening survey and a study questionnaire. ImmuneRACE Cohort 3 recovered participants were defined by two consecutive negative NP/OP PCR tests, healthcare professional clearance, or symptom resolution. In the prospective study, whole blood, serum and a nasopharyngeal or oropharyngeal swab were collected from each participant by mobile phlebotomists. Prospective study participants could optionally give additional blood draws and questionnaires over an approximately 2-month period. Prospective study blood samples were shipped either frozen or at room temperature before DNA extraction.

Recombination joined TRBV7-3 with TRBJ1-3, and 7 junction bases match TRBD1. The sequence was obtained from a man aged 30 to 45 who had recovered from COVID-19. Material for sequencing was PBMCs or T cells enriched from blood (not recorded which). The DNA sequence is TGTGCCAGCAGTCCAGGGGGTGGAAACACCATATATTTT. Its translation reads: CASSPGGGNTIYF.